A single sample gave rise to the 11 T cell receptor beta chains below, sequenced in a study of cytomegalovirus exposure and HLA in healthy donors. The PCR used 60 Vbeta and 13 Jbeta primers. TCRdb's table, derived via immunoSEQ multiplex PCR, lists solely in-frame clones and lacks some. The sample includes 150,000 to 200,000 clones, 76% seen only once; the top ten take about 2.5%. Sequences were obtained from PBMCs. All receptors come from a woman aged 25 to 45 in good health and CMV-seropositive.

The genes are TRBV30 and TRBJ2-2; D is ambiguous. Trimming left V 2 bases short and J 6 bases short, with 10 bases between. Germline CDR1 GTSNPN, CDR2 SVGIG (reference sequence). The CDR3 runs 13 residues. CDR3 region: CAWSSRIAGELFF. As DNA, the CDR3 is TGTGCCTGGAGTAGCAGGATCGCCGGGGAGCTGTTTTTT.

V and J are TRBV19 and TRBJ2-2; D not resolved. The germline V and J ends were trimmed by 8 bases and 7 bases, with 8 bases remaining between them. The CDR3 sequence is 11 residues long. The germline gives CDR1 LNHDA, CDR2 SQIVND (reference sequence). CDR3 residues: CASGNHGELFF. The CDR3 region has the DNA TGTGCCAGTGGCAACCACGGGGAGCTGTTTTTT.

This clone was seen a few times. V is TRBV5-1 and J is TRBJ2-3; 7 bases match TRBD1. The CDR3 is 15 residues long. Germline lookup yields CDR1 SGHRS and CDR2 YFSETQ. The junction had 10 bases not matched to a gene; V was cut back by 4 bases and J by 5 bases. CDR3 protein: CASSQRRDSLDTQYF. For the CDR3, the DNA is TGCGCCAGCAGCCAGCGCCGGGACAGTCTAGATACGCAGTATTTT.

J is TRBJ2-7 and V is TRBV11-2, with 7 bases matching TRBD1. The germline gives CDR1 SGHAT, CDR2 FQNNGV. This CDR3 is 14 amino acids long. V dropped 5 bases and J dropped 2; count of bases not matched to a gene: 6. The CDR3 DNA reads as TGTGCCAGCAGCGCACAGGGGCCCCCCTACGAGCAGTACTTC. Its translation: CASSAQGPPYEQYF.

Only a few counts were recorded for this clone. The rearrangement joins TRBV7-8 to TRBJ2-1; the D is unclear. V was cut by 1 base and J by 4 bases, with 14 bases left in between. Germline lookup yields CDR1 SGHVS and CDR2 FQNEAQ. The CDR3 contains 16 residues. CDR3 nucleotide sequence: TGTGCCAGCAGCTTAGTGTCTGAGTATACTTACAATGAGCAGTTCTTC. Its translation: CASSLVSEYTYNEQFF.

This chain joins TRBV2 and TRBJ1-6; D is possibly TRBD1 (5 bases). V gave up 6 bases and J gave up 5 bases, with 14 bases separating them. The CDR3 has 15 residues. Germline V gene lookup returns CDR1 SNHLY and CDR2 FYNNEI. CDR3 bases: TGTGCCAGCAGGGGCGGCGCAGGGCATAATTCACCCCTCCACTTT. This sequence encodes CASRGGAGHNSPLHF.

The V gene is TRBV7-2, the J gene TRBJ1-5; D uncertain. Germline assignment: CDR1 SGHTA and CDR2 FQGNSA. V was shortened by 5 bases and J by 7 bases, with 15 bases between the two germline ends. CDR3 length: 14 amino acids. The CDR3 loop is CASSPPGRWQPQHF. The CDR3 DNA sequence: TGTGCCAGCAGCCCTCCAGGTCGGTGGCAGCCCCAGCATTTT. Combining the CDR3 with reference TRBV7-2 and TRBJ1-5 gives the whole variable domain GAGVSQSPSNKVTEKGKDVELRCDPISGHTALYWYRQSLGQGLEFLIYFQGNSAPDKSGLPSDRFSAERTGGSVSTLTIQRTQQEDSAVYLCASSPPGRWQPQHFGDGTRLSIL.

The rearrangement uses TRBV19 and TRBJ1-4; TRBD1 agrees at 10 bases. Unmatched junction bases numbered 9, after V lost 6 bases and J lost 8 bases. The V gene's germline CDR1 is LNHDA and CDR2 SQIVND (reference sequence). This CDR3 has 15 residues. Here the CDR3 DNA reads TGTGCCAGTAGCCCCAGGGACAGGGGAGGCGAAAAACTGTTTTTT. It specifies CASSPRDRGGEKLFF.

The V and J genes are TRBV7-2 and TRBJ2-3; 14 positions agree with TRBD2. Germline V gene lookup returns CDR1 SGHTA and CDR2 FQGNSA. J was trimmed by 14 bases and V by 5 bases; bases with no gene match: 9. This CDR3 has 14 residues. CDR3 nucleotides: TGTGCCAGCAGCCCCGGGACTAGCGGGGGAGAAGCGTATTTT. This codes for CASSPGTSGGEAYF.

The chain uses TRBV9 and TRBJ1-2; a possible D gene is TRBD1 (5 bases). The V gene lost 2 bases and the J gene lost 3 bases, with 11 bases spanning the gap. Per the germline V gene, CDR1 is SGDLS and CDR2 is YYNGEE. This CDR3 is built from 14 residues. The CDR3 DNA is TGTGCCAGCAGCGTGGGGGGGGTTGACTATGGCTACACCTTC. As protein: CASSVGGVDYGYTF.

This chain uses TRBV27 with TRBJ1-5; D is perhaps TRBD1 (5 bases). The CDR3 contains 15 residues. With 9 bases removed from V and 7 bases from J, the gap between germline ends came to 22 bases. Germline V CDR1 and CDR2: MNHEY, SMNVEV (reference sequence). The CDR3 region is CASRPRQGIHQPQHF. The CDR3 DNA is TGTGCCAGTCGTCCGAGGCAGGGAATCCACCAGCCCCAGCATTTT.